These T cell receptor beta chains were read from a single sample in a study of type 1 and type 2 diabetes patients. Each CDR3 protein gets one entry after TCRdb re-called the multiplex PCR reads with MiXCR. The data hold about 270,000 distinct CDR3 sequences, with roughly 48% observed a single time. Sequenced material: peripheral blood mononuclear cells (PBMCs). These receptor sequences come from a man aged 18 to 30 with type 2 diabetes. Each CDR3 is given with its conserved first and last residue. Each record gives: CDR3 DNA, CDR3 protein, clone size, J gene, D gene, V gene. D genes are given only for firm matches. Some rows have no size entry. The others give once, few or many, or a class for an expanded clone.

DNA: TGTGCCAGCAGTCTACGGCAACCCAGACCCAACCATATACCAACCGGGGAGCTGTTTTTT
CDR3: CASSLRQPRPNHIPTGELFF
size: NA
J: TRBJ2-2
D: NA
V: TRBV28

DNA: TGTGCCAGCAGCCCAACAGGGGAGCAGCCCCAGCATTTT
CDR3: CASSPTGEQPQHF
size: NA
J: TRBJ1-5
D: TRBD1
V: TRBV7-3

DNA: TGTGCCAGCAGTGGGGGTCGGGACTACTACGAGCAGTACTTC
CDR3: CASSGGRDYYEQYF
size: NA
J: TRBJ2-7
D: TRBD2
V: TRBV25-1

DNA: TGTGCCAGCAGTGCCGGGACTAGTTTCGAGACCCAGTACTTC
CDR3: CASSAGTSFETQYF
size: once
J: TRBJ2-5
D: TRBD2
V: TRBV6-1

DNA: TGTGCCAGCAAGGGGGGGTGGTATTCACCCCTCCACTTT
CDR3: CASKGGWYSPLHF
size: NA
J: TRBJ1-6
D: NA
V: TRBV6-5

DNA: TGTGCCTGGACTTGGACCCGAGGGAGGGGCACCGGGGAGCTGTTTTTT
CDR3: CAWTWTRGRGTGELFF
size: NA
J: TRBJ2-2
D: TRBD2
V: TRBV30

DNA: TGTGCCAGTAGCCCCGGCCGGGGGCTGTACTTC
CDR3: CASSPGRGLYF
size: few
J: TRBJ2-5
D: NA
V: TRBV19

DNA: TGCGCCAGCAGCTCGACGACAGGGAGCTACGAGCAGTACTTC
CDR3: CASSSTTGSYEQYF
size: NA
J: TRBJ2-7
D: TRBD1
V: TRBV5-1

DNA: TGTGCCAGCAGTTTATCGGGACAGCCCTATGGCTACACCTTC
CDR3: CASSLSGQPYGYTF
size: NA
J: TRBJ1-2
D: TRBD1
V: TRBV2

DNA: TGTGCCAGCAGTGGAATAGGGGGCAGGACTAATGAAAAACTGTTTTTT
CDR3: CASSGIGGRTNEKLFF
size: few
J: TRBJ1-4
D: TRBD1
V: TRBV7-2

DNA: TGTGCCAGCAGTCCCGTAATTTCACCCCTCCACTTT
CDR3: CASSPVISPLHF
size: NA
J: TRBJ1-6
D: NA
V: TRBV28

DNA: TGTGCCAGTAGTATCGGGGGGGGAAACATTCAGTACTTC
CDR3: CASSIGGGNIQYF
size: NA
J: TRBJ2-4
D: TRBD2
V: TRBV19

DNA: TGCAGTGCCGTGACGACTGGGGAAACTGAAGCTTTCTTT
CDR3: CSAVTTGETEAFF
size: NA
J: TRBJ1-1
D: NA
V: TRBV20-1